Listed below are T cell receptor beta chains from one sample, sequenced in a study of T cell repertoires in cytomegalovirus infection. TCRdb re-called the reads with MiXCR, one entry per CDR3 protein. The sample contains under 850,000 distinct CDR3 sequences, about 40% of which appear only once. The specimen sequenced was PBMCs. The origin of the receptors is a human donor in good health (CMV status not recorded). Some clones in this sample may be carry-over from other donors' samples. Both conserved end residues are part of each CDR3. The D gene is left open where the match is weak. Size values are once, few and many counts, or a class for expanded clones, and some rows have none.

cdr3_aa cdr3_nt d_call clone_size j_call v_call
CASSSPRTGNWDTEAFF TGTGCCAGCAGCTCCCCCCGAACAGGGAATTGGGACACTGAAGCTTTCTTT . many TRBJ1-1 TRBV7-2
CASRGPTGPTYNEQFF TGTGCCAGCAGAGGTCCAACGGGGCCTACCTACAATGAGCAGTTCTTC . . TRBJ2-1 TRBV7-6
CASSSDRGQYSPLHF TGTGCCAGCAGCAGTGACAGGGGGCAATATTCACCCCTCCACTTT TRBD1 . TRBJ1-6 TRBV5-6
CASSPGTVDGYTF TGTGCCAGCAGTCCTGGGACAGTGGATGGCTACACCTTC TRBD1 . TRBJ1-2 TRBV7-6
CASSPEGDEQFF TGCGCCAGCAGCCCGGAAGGCGATGAGCAGTTCTTC . . TRBJ2-1 TRBV5-1
CASSRVPGQFTGELFF TGTGCCAGCAGCCGGGTTCCGGGACAATTCACCGGGGAGCTGTTTTTT . . TRBJ2-2 TRBV6-2/TRBV6-3
CASSIRWRGANVLTF TGTGCCAGTAGTATCAGGTGGCGCGGGGCCAACGTCCTGACTTTC . few TRBJ2-6 TRBV19
CASIGIDSSYNEQFF TGTGCCAGCATCGGCATCGATAGCTCCTACAATGAGCAGTTCTTC . many TRBJ2-1 TRBV6-1
CASSFGGSMETQYF TGTGCCAGCAGTTTCGGGGGCTCGATGGAGACCCAGTACTTC . few TRBJ2-5 TRBV27
CASSLGGTIADTQYF TGTGCCAGCAGCTTAGGGGGGACCATAGCAGATACGCAGTATTTT . . TRBJ2-3 TRBV7-3
CASSFNRVREQYF TGTGCCAGCAGTTTTAACAGGGTCCGCGAGCAGTACTTC . . TRBJ2-7 TRBV27
CASIMMDEQYF TGTGCCAGCATCATGATGGACGAGCAGTACTTC . few TRBJ2-7 TRBV7-9
CASSESEAGATRYGELFF TGTGCCAGCAGTGAAAGTGAAGCGGGAGCAACCCGGTACGGGGAGCTGTTTTTT TRBD2 . TRBJ2-2 TRBV25-1
CASTSGDEQFF TGTGCCAGCACCTCGGGAGATGAGCAGTTCTTC . few TRBJ2-1 TRBV6-5
CASSYLIQGFETEAFF TGTGCCAGCAGCTACTTAATCCAGGGATTTGAGACTGAAGCTTTCTTT . few TRBJ1-1 TRBV6-2/TRBV6-3
CASSPLTGNLQETQYF TGTGCCAGCTCACCGCTTACCGGGAATCTCCAAGAGACCCAGTACTTC . few TRBJ2-5 TRBV18
CASRDTGGEGYTF TGCGCCAGCAGGGACACAGGGGGGGAAGGCTACACCTTC TRBD1 many TRBJ1-2 TRBV5-1
CASSLERAGTGGTDTQYF TGTGCCAGCAGCTTAGAACGGGCTGGGACAGGGGGAACTGATACGCAGTATTTT TRBD1 few TRBJ2-3 TRBV7-6
CASSPTSGSLPYEQYF TGTGCCAGCTCACCTACTAGCGGGAGCCTCCCCTACGAGCAGTACTTC TRBD2 . TRBJ2-7 TRBV18
CASSPGQGEGKTQYF TGCGCCAGCAGCCCCGGACAGGGGGAGGGCAAGACCCAGTACTTC TRBD1 few TRBJ2-5 TRBV5-1
CASSFKREQYF TGTGCCAGCAGTTTCAAGCGGGAGCAGTACTTC . few TRBJ2-7 TRBV28
CASRLGRTGELFF TGTGCCAGCAGGCTGGGACGGACCGGGGAGCTGTTTTTT . . TRBJ2-2 TRBV2
CASSSRGLWNTGELFF TGTGCCAGCAGCTCGAGGGGGTTGTGGAACACCGGGGAGCTGTTTTTT . . TRBJ2-2 TRBV7-9
CASSSTPGQGAVKNIQYF TGCGCCAGCAGCTCAACCCCCGGACAGGGGGCGGTCAAAAACATTCAGTACTTC TRBD1 . TRBJ2-4 TRBV5-1
CASRLSRGSYNEQFF TGTGCCAGCAGGTTGTCTCGCGGGAGTTACAATGAGCAGTTCTTC TRBD2 once TRBJ2-1 TRBV12-3/TRBV12-4
CSARRDVAYEQYF TGCAGTGCTAGAAGGGACGTCGCCTACGAGCAGTACTTC . few TRBJ2-7 TRBV20-1
CASSLQGTSTDTQYF TGTGCCAGCAGTTTGCAGGGAACTAGCACAGATACGCAGTATTTT . . TRBJ2-3 TRBV12-3/TRBV12-4
CASSSTGGLGYTF TGTGCCAGCAGCTCGACAGGGGGCTTGGGCTACACCTTC TRBD1 . TRBJ1-2 TRBV7-2
CASSARLVFTDTQYF TGTGCCAGTAGCGCAAGACTAGTGTTCACAGATACGCAGTATTTT . . TRBJ2-3 TRBV19
CSVRGLNTEAFF TGCAGCGTACGGGGCTTGAACACTGAAGCTTTCTTT . . TRBJ1-1 TRBV29-1
CASKRDRGTNQPQHF TGTGCCAGCAAAAGGGACAGGGGAACTAATCAGCCCCAGCATTTT TRBD1 . TRBJ1-5 TRBV28
CASSQQDRVDQPQHF TGCGCCAGCAGCCAACAAGACAGGGTAGATCAGCCCCAGCATTTT TRBD1 . TRBJ1-5 TRBV4-1
CASSLGVAGTEAFF TGTGCCAGTAGTCTAGGGGTGGCGGGCACTGAAGCTTTCTTT . few TRBJ1-1 TRBV19
CASNTPGQGQSPQNF TGTGCCAGCAATACACCGGGACAGGGACAATCGCCCCAGAATTTT TRBD1 . TRBJ1-5 TRBV28
CASGQAGGKNTGELFF TGTGCCAGCGGACAGGCGGGGGGCAAGAACACCGGGGAGCTGTTTTTT . . TRBJ2-2 TRBV12-3/TRBV12-4
CASSSQQGGYEQYF TGTGCCAGCAGCTCTCAACAGGGAGGCTACGAGCAGTACTTC . many TRBJ2-7 TRBV7-2
CASSPWGRDDEKLFF TGTGCCAGCTCCCCCTGGGGCAGGGACGATGAAAAACTGTTTTTT . . TRBJ1-4 TRBV2
CAIRDRQGGNYGYTF TGTGCCATCCGGGACAGACAGGGGGGAAACTATGGCTACACCTTC TRBD1 . TRBJ1-2 TRBV10-3
CATQEEGAYGYTF TGTGCCACACAGGAAGAGGGGGCATATGGCTACACCTTC TRBD1 few TRBJ1-2 TRBV10-3
CASSLSPLNTGELFF TGTGCCAGCAGTTTATCCCCCCTGAACACCGGGGAGCTGTTTTTT . . TRBJ2-2 TRBV27
CSSRSQGSTDTQYF TGCAGTTCTAGATCCCAGGGGAGCACAGATACGCAGTATTTT . . TRBJ2-3 TRBV20-1
CASSPMGGGQYQETQYF TGTGCCAGCAGCCCCATGGGCGGGGGGCAATACCAAGAGACCCAGTACTTC TRBD2 few TRBJ2-5 TRBV7-2
CASSLEGGRGMSGELFF TGTGCCAGCAGCTTGGAAGGGGGCAGGGGGATGTCGGGGGAGCTGTTTTTT TRBD1 . TRBJ2-2 TRBV5-5
CASYSGTNSYEQYF TGTGCCAGTTATTCCGGGACGAACTCCTACGAGCAGTACTTC . few TRBJ2-7 TRBV6-6